Sequencing of this TCR beta chain was carried out in a study of blood T cells in healthy people across ages. A second PCR, run for 7 to 11 cycles, used a sample-barcoded 5' primer plus a J-beta primer mix. Using its own MiXCR run on the 5' RACE reads, TCRdb lists one record per CDR3 protein. This sample carries 1.5 million to 2 million distinct CDR3 sequences, 49% of them seen once, and the ten largest clones take over 2%. The CDR3 is 15 amino acids. V was cut by 2 bases and J by 8 bases, with 17 bases left in between. CDR1 and CDR2 (germline): MNHEY, SMNVEV (reference sequence). The origin of this receptor is a woman in her forties in good health. Sequences were obtained from blood. The V and J genes are TRBV27 and TRBJ2-3; maybe TRBD2 (6 bases). The CDR3: CASSLIERGRGTQYF. DNA of the CDR3: TGTGCCAGCAGTTTAATAGAACGGGGGAGAGGTACGCAGTATTTT.